These T cell receptor beta chains were read from a single sample in a study of OX40 agonist ivuxolimab in advanced cancers. Profiling relied on immunoSEQ multiplex PCR, and the TCRdb table lists in-frame clones only, not all of them. The data show approximately 84,000 clones, 75% to 95% seen once. The sample was CD4+ or CD8+ T cells sorted from blood, taken in a trial of the OX40 agonist ivuxolimab. The receptors here all came from an adult with an advanced solid tumor such as melanoma, head and neck, liver or kidney cancer. CDR3s include the opening cysteine and the closing phenylalanine or tryptophan. A D gene is named only where the DNA matches it firmly. Some rows have no size entry. The others give once, few or many, or a class for an expanded clone.

size	V	D	length	J	CDR3	DNA
few	TRBV11-2	-	12	TRBJ2-1	CASSFSRNEQFF	TGTGCCAGCAGCTTTAGTCGCAATGAGCAGTTCTTC
-	TRBV10-3	TRBD1	14	TRBJ2-2	CAITRQGDVGELFF	TGTGCCATCACCCGCCAGGGGGATGTCGGGGAGCTGTTTTTT
-	TRBV10-3	-	14	TRBJ2-7	CAISPQGSSYEQYF	TGTGCCATCAGTCCCCAGGGGAGCTCCTACGAGCAGTACTTC
-	TRBV5-1	-	13	TRBJ1-1	CASSFTGNTEAFF	TGCGCCAGCAGCTTTACAGGGAACACTGAAGCTTTCTTT
-	TRBV28	-	12	TRBJ1-1	CASRQGGTEAFF	TGTGCCAGCAGGCAAGGGGGTACTGAAGCTTTCTTT
few	TRBV6-6	-	15	TRBJ1-5	CASRPEVGSNQPQHF	TGTGCCAGCAGACCGGAAGTGGGGAGCAATCAGCCCCAGCATTTT
-	TRBV6-1	-	14	TRBJ2-7	CASSGQTPPYEQYF	TGTGCCAGCAGTGGCCAGACACCTCCCTACGAGCAGTACTTC
-	TRBV28	TRBD1	16	TRBJ1-2	CASSPGQGAFNYGYTF	TGTGCCAGCAGTCCGGGACAGGGGGCTTTTAACTATGGCTACACCTTC
-	TRBV28	TRBD1	14	TRBJ1-2	CASSLGQGLYGYTF	TGTGCCAGCAGTTTGGGACAGGGACTCTATGGCTACACCTTC
-	TRBV5-8	-	11	TRBJ2-3	CASSLADTQYF	TGTGCCAGCAGCTTGGCAGATACGCAGTATTTT
once	TRBV7-2	TRBD1	14	TRBJ2-5	CASSLQGVKETQYF	TGTGCCAGCAGCTTACAGGGGGTTAAGGAGACCCAGTACTTC
-	TRBV7-8	TRBD2	18	TRBJ2-3	CASSMGLAGGSSTDTQYF	TGTGCCAGCAGCATGGGACTAGCGGGGGGGAGTAGCACAGATACGCAGTATTTT
-	TRBV11-2	-	12	TRBJ1-1	CASSASTIEAFF	TGTGCCAGCAGCGCCAGCACTATTGAAGCTTTCTTT
-	TRBV5-1	-	16	TRBJ2-1	CASSFGENGPYNEQFF	TGCGCCAGCAGCTTTGGGGAGAATGGCCCCTACAATGAGCAGTTCTTC
-	TRBV7-9	-	13	TRBJ2-6	CASSGGGANVLTF	TGTGCCAGCAGCGGGGGTGGCGCCAACGTCCTGACTTTC
-	TRBV7-2	TRBD2	15	TRBJ2-7	CASSLQTSGSYEQYF	TGTGCCAGCAGCTTACAGACTAGCGGAAGTTACGAGCAGTACTTC
-	TRBV30	-	13	TRBJ1-1	CAWSVAGGTEAFF	TGTGCCTGGAGTGTAGCGGGTGGGACTGAAGCTTTCTTT
-	TRBV28	-	15	TRBJ2-2	CASGGPGANTGELFF	TGTGCCAGCGGGGGGCCGGGGGCGAACACCGGGGAGCTGTTTTTT
once	TRBV30	-	15	TRBJ1-2	CAWLPPVRAQDGYTF	TGTGCCTGGCTTCCCCCGGTGAGGGCGCAGGATGGCTACACCTTC
-	TRBV5-1	TRBD1	14	TRBJ2-7	CASSTGQAPHEQYF	TGCGCCAGCAGCACTGGACAGGCCCCCCACGAGCAGTACTTC
once	TRBV7-8	TRBD1	15	TRBJ2-7	CASSSQGTGGIEQYF	TGTGCCAGCAGCTCCCAAGGGACAGGGGGAATCGAGCAGTACTTC
-	TRBV10-3	-	11	TRBJ2-2	CAISESGELFF	TGTGCCATCAGTGAGTCCGGGGAGCTGTTTTTT
-	TRBV27	-	14	TRBJ1-2	CASSRGRDLSGYTF	TGTGCCAGCAGTAGGGGACGGGATCTATCTGGCTACACCTTC
-	TRBV28	-	15	TRBJ1-2	CASSLWGHDNYGYTF	TGTGCCAGCAGTTTATGGGGACACGATAACTATGGCTACACCTTC
few	TRBV30	-	13	TRBJ2-7	CAWSLQPSPEQYF	TGTGCCTGGAGTCTTCAGCCTAGCCCCGAGCAGTACTTC
-	TRBV7-9	TRBD2	17	TRBJ2-1	CANSLTGRLAGYNEQFF	TGTGCCAACAGCTTAACCGGCCGACTAGCGGGGTACAATGAGCAGTTCTTC
-	TRBV28	-	14	TRBJ1-2	CASRGGPINYGYTF	TGTGCCAGCAGGGGGGGACCGATTAACTATGGCTACACCTTC
-	TRBV2	-	17	TRBJ2-5	CASRFRLVRVRGETQYF	TGTGCCAGCAGGTTTAGGTTGGTGAGGGTAAGGGGAGAGACCCAGTACTTC
-	TRBV7-9	TRBD2	17	TRBJ2-2	CASSAGLAGVIPGELFF	TGTGCCAGCAGCGCAGGACTAGCGGGAGTAATACCCGGGGAGCTGTTTTTT
-	TRBV12-5	-	12	TRBJ2-1	CASGPRILGQFF	TGTGCTAGTGGTCCCCGGATACTAGGGCAGTTCTTC
once	TRBV5-1	-	14	TRBJ2-1	CASSLEQTYNEQFF	TGCGCCAGCAGCTTGGAACAGACCTACAATGAGCAGTTCTTC
-	TRBV18	-	17	TRBJ1-1	CASSPHVVGQGTTEAFF	TGTGCCAGCTCACCACACGTCGTCGGGCAGGGGACCACTGAAGCTTTCTTT
-	TRBV5-4	TRBD1	17	TRBJ2-3	CASSLGTRGQRTDTQYF	TGTGCCAGCAGCTTGGGAACCAGGGGGCAGCGCACAGATACGCAGTATTTT
-	TRBV5-1	-	14	TRBJ1-1	CASSLLASNTEAFF	TGCGCCAGCAGCTTGTTGGCCAGCAACACTGAAGCTTTCTTT
-	TRBV5-4	-	14	TRBJ1-2	CASSLPTTPYGYTF	TGTGCCAGCAGCTTGCCGACCACCCCCTATGGCTACACCTTC
few	TRBV28	TRBD1	12	TRBJ2-7	CASSQQGYEQYF	TGTGCCAGCAGCCAACAGGGGTACGAGCAGTACTTC
-	TRBV9	TRBD2	16	TRBJ2-1	CASTAMGGGSYNEQFF	TGTGCCAGCACCGCTATGGGCGGGGGATCCTACAATGAGCAGTTCTTC